Reported below is one T cell receptor (beta chain). The data were obtained in a study of blood T cell repertoires in COVID-19. The overall study: Donors in the United States, Italy and Spain gave samples during acute or convalescent COVID-19. In each case, the material was cDNA or gDNA derived from T cells, B-cell-depleted T cells, or PBMCs.

As handled by the study authors: Reference gene primer amplification gave estimated nucleated cell counts. Produced via immunoSEQ multiplex PCR; TCRdb's table is partial and in-frame only. D and trimming were read from the DNA, whereas the V and J calls and clone size are those reported in that table. The table has about 120,000 clones, about 84% seen once. V was trimmed by 4 bases and J by 4 bases, leaving 19 bases between them. The CDR3 length is 16 residues. CDR1 and CDR2 from the germline V gene are MGHRA and YSYEKL. The sequence was collected from a man between 45 and 60 years old with acute or convalescent COVID-19. Sequenced input: peripheral blood. The chain uses TRBV4-1 and TRBJ2-5, with D possibly being TRBD1 (7 bases). CDR3 DNA sequence: TGCGCCAGCAGCCGTACCCCCGGGCAGGGGGGAGAGACCCAGTACTTC. This codes for CASSRTPGQGGETQYF.